This TCR beta chain was profiled in a study of cytomegalovirus exposure and HLA in healthy donors (dated by TCRdb to 2017 to 2019). Some background on the complete study: According to an earlier analysis of a few hundred of the donors, about 180 million T cells yielded 120 million or so unique TCR beta sequences and 276 Gb of sequence data. Class I and class II HLA loci were covered by the typing at four-digit resolution. Donor age, sex, ethnicity and CMV serostatus were compiled alongside the repertoire data. Rather than drawing on any new phenotypic data, the later analysis identified candidate immune exposures from TCR beta sequences and the way those sequences occurred across donors. Using immunosequencing, the study profiled T cell repertoires from 500 to 800 subjects and related those repertoires to cytomegalovirus serostatus. To predict cytomegalovirus infection status, the study brought together high-throughput TCR immunosequencing, statistical association of individual TCRs with disease status, and machine learning. Among the approximately 400 genotyped donors, 75% to 90% belonged to the genetic ancestry cluster associated with self-reported Caucasian donors. In addition to the first cohort of roughly 700 subjects, a separate validation cohort of 120 different subjects was used. A later genetic analysis used genome-wide SNP genotypes for about 65% of the roughly 670 donors, treating that subset as a discovery cohort. The aim of the study was to test whether cataloging public T cell receptors could identify signatures of past pathogen exposure. In a later analysis, previously published TCR beta repertoires from 666 donors were re-analyzed and high-resolution HLA genotyping was added so that TCR occurrence patterns could be studied. Typing coverage differed by locus: A, B, C, DRB1 and DQB1 were typed in roughly 620-630 donors, DQA1 in approximately 520, DPA1 in around 610, and DPB1 in approximately 450. In an earlier analysis of roughly 540 of the donors, high-throughput TCR beta sequencing was used to judge whether each TCR beta V gene segment behaved as functional or pseudogenic. An early release that covered about 600 HLA-typed donors contained about 290 gigabases of sequencing data and approximately 85 million unique TCR sequences. Five DR-DQ haplotypes were treated as single units for association and clustering because of strong linkage in the cohort. Every repertoire in the discovery cohort had been generated on one and the same sequencing platform. Among around 400 genotyped donors of the cohort, an average of around 250,000 unique TCR beta nucleotide sequences was sequenced per donor, of which about 19% were non-productive. Findings and caveats that apply to the study as a whole: The presence/absence analyses assumed that sequencing depth was roughly uniform across donors, and that assumption may not be true. The only immune exposure information available for the cohort was CMV serostatus. Correlated functional status among segregating V segments might be attributable to linkage disequilibrium, but an unknown experimental factor could not be ruled out. According to a later genetic analysis, donors in an Asian-associated ancestry cluster had fewer N-insertions in productive TCRs than the roughly 700-donor mean. According to the authors, the approach could potentially be generalized to other disease states and immunological phenotypes. Because HLA typing was unavailable for some donors at each locus, only the typed subset was used in association tests. The sequencing pipeline was judged likely to have produced a cluster of highly shared sequence variants as a technical artifact. According to a later analysis, parvovirus B19, influenza, CMV and Epstein-Barr virus appeared linked to several top co-occurrence clusters. Because the 87-base-pair reads could not distinguish some IMGT-functional V segments, including TRBV6-2 and TRBV6-3, those segments were excluded. Compared with equally common non-associated chains, HLA-associated TCR beta chains in a later analysis were more clonally expanded and had lower generation probabilities. Most CMV-associated TCR beta chains appeared to be HLA-restricted in a later analysis, and the HLA associations seemed to be driven largely by CMV exposure. A further reported finding was that TCR beta sequences accurately predicted the HLA-A and HLA-B alleles for most subjects in the first cohort. Assigning TCR associations to individual alleles was difficult when HLA alleles, especially DR and DQ, strongly co-occurred. This cohort had only TCR beta chains sequenced, and the lack of alpha or paired-chain data limited which features could be detected. At a false discovery rate of 0.05, a later analysis linked around 17,000 TCR beta sequences to specific HLA alleles. In vitro tests confirmed that three of the cytomegalovirus-associated TCR beta chains recognize cytomegalovirus antigens. An association between a missense DCLRE1C variant and V-gene and J-gene trimming of TCR beta chains was found in a later genetic analysis and replicated in an independent cohort. Because counts were too low, under 20 rarely observed V segments, including chromosome 9 orphons, were left out of the earlier analysis of some 600 of the donors. In an earlier analysis of over 550 of the donors, most TCR beta V segments were observed in productive rearrangements about 87% or about 30% of the time, broadly matching IMGT annotations. Most TCR sequences were seen in very few donors, while some public TCRs were found in many individuals. The study gave a list of around 170 TCR beta chains associated with cytomegalovirus. The classifier was reported to diagnose cytomegalovirus status with high specificity and sensitivity in both the original and validation cohorts. A later analysis found that TCR association rates varied across HLA loci, with DRB1 alleles showing the most associated TCRs and HLA-C alleles the fewest.

Receptor libraries were prepared by the immunoSEQ multiplex PCR assay. A mixture of 60 forward primers for TCR Vbeta segments and 13 reverse primers for TCR Jbeta segments was used in the multiplex PCR. A multiplex PCR assay on genomic DNA amplified the CDR3 region of rearranged TCR beta genes. The amplified TCR beta libraries were sequenced on the Illumina HiSeq System as 87-base-pair reads. As for the original processing: Across the roughly 600 repertoires, a later analysis counted around 80 million unique TCR beta chains, around 11 million of which were shared by at least two donors. Raw reads were error-corrected and collapsed into unique sequences by a nearest-neighbor algorithm in which closely related sequences were merged to remove PCR and sequencing errors. V, D and J gene segments were assigned by aligning CDR3 sequences to IMGT reference sequences. For a sequence to be retained, a match of at least six nucleotides was required to both a V gene segment and a J gene segment. Rearrangements were classified as productive when the CDR3 lacked stop codons and remained in frame with V and J, and all other rearrangements were classified as non-productive. CDR3 was defined by IMGT convention, running from the second conserved V-encoded cysteine to the conserved J-encoded phenylalanine. In an earlier analysis of 550 to 650 of the donors, sequences lacking an unambiguous match to a single V gene segment were excluded. An earlier analysis of several hundred of the donors called V segments functional above 56.7% productive rearrangements and segregating when the between-donor standard deviation exceeded 5%. To diagnose cytomegalovirus status from the catalog of TCR beta chain sequences, a statistical classification framework was built. V and J gene assignment, in a later analysis, came from comparing TCR nucleotide sequences with IMGT/GENE-DB human TR gene sequences. A later analysis assigned CDR3 sequences and most-parsimonious VDJ recombination scenarios with the TCRdist pipeline. In a later analysis, every TCR beta chain was defined by the combination of its CDR3 amino acid sequence and its V-gene family, and reads without a unique V-gene family were dropped. A later analysis removed several hundred highly shared, low-generation-probability nucleotide sequences to deal with suspected cross-contamination and a sequencing artifact. In a later analysis, a clonal expansion index for each public chain was calculated from normalized within-repertoire ranks of inferred template counts. A later analysis computed generation probabilities with a VDJ recombination model fitted to out-of-frame rearrangements, and checked the results against IGoR. In a later analysis, hypergeometric tests were used to score TCR-TCR, TCR-HLA and TCR-CMV co-occurrence, with a repertoire-size bias correction applied to TCR pairs. In a later analysis, false discovery rates were estimated by permuting HLA or CMV assignments 20 times. In a later analysis, co-occurring TCRs were grouped using DBSCAN, with TCRdist sequence similarity added in when clustering inside HLA-allele-positive subsets. Co-occurrence clustering excluded repertoires with fewer than 30,000 or more than 120,000 public chains, plus five with anomalous nucleotide sharing. TCRdb limited this immuneACCESS table to in-frame rearrangements with V and J called. A share of clones is missing; checked studies link under half to unresolved V genes, and the rest is unexplained. V and J calls and clone size follow that table, whereas D and trimming were derived from the DNA. This sample has about 160,000 clones in its table, and approximately 80% of those were observed once. The ten largest account for approximately 2.1% of the sample.

A note on this clone: There is no known antigen for this receptor. The input lacks base qualities; no much larger clone sits a single base away.

The cohort comprised around 690 healthy bone marrow donors. All cohort members were sampled while nominally healthy, although unrecorded immune exposures were likely present. The donor was CMV seronegative and was included in the group of a few hundred seronegative cohort members. Each donor provided a peripheral blood sample, and peripheral blood mononuclear cells were used for TCR beta sequencing. Genomic DNA extraction from the blood cell samples was performed with the Qiagen DNeasy Blood Extraction Kit. CDR1 and CDR2, per the germline V gene, are SQVTM and ANQGSEA. V is pruned by 6 bases and J by 1 base, leaving 4 bases of the junction without a gene match. The cysteine opens and the phenylalanine closes a CDR3 of 14 amino acids. The sequence is cut down to CDR3 DNA, 42 bases in frame from base 1.

The sequenced sample consisted of PBMCs. The sequence was collected from a woman under 30 in good health and CMV-seronegative. The sequence links TRBV29-1 to TRBJ2-7, and TRBD1 aligns with 12 junction nucleotides. The CDR3 here reads CSVAGQGASYEQYF. The DNA sequence follows: TGCAGCGTGGCGGGACAGGGGGCTTCCTACGAGCAGTACTTC.